Described below is a single T cell receptor beta chain sequence and its context. The antigen this receptor binds is unknown. Base quality data are lacking; no much larger clone is found one base away. The data were obtained in a study of blood T cells in healthy people across ages (dated by TCRdb to the mid-2010s). In the study overall: Template switching captured roughly one uniquely barcoded TCR beta cDNA molecule per two T cells in model experiments. Donors were grouped into four age groups: young (average roughly 15 years), middle-aged (39), aged (roughly 62) and long-lived (about 89). For two donors (one aged 18 to 30 and one aged 80 or older), the study analyzed two additional independent replicas of 1 million unique cDNA reads from the same blood draw. Donors of different ages were randomly distributed across sequencing lanes to avoid experimental bias. Using deep sequencing normalized with unique cDNA molecular identifiers, the study measured how TCR beta repertoire diversity changes with age. The paper's findings and limits, for the study overall: As age increased, observed TCR beta diversity per million T cells dropped in a roughly linear way, and a significant reduction was already evident by age roughly 36. Estimates of total diversity based on one million sequenced T cells were regarded as lower bounds and as underestimates. A strong correlation was found between observed TCR beta diversity and the percentage of naive T cells measured by flow cytometry. Compared with the aged group, the long-lived group had more naive CD4+ T cells, fewer expanded clones and increased TCR diversity, a pattern suggesting age selection. Since profiling was done on bulk unsorted PBMCs, naive and antigen-experienced compartments could not be conclusively compared. Because donor CMV infection status was unknown, age-related changes in expanded clonotypes were potentially confounded.

The 39 donors, aged about 6 to 100 years, were systemically healthy Caucasian individuals from Russia. Roughly 9 milliliters of peripheral blood were drawn from each donor into EDTA-treated Vacutainer tubes. Ficoll-Paque density-gradient centrifugation was used to isolate PBMCs, with at least 7 million obtained per sample. Trizol reagent was used to extract total RNA from the PBMCs, yielding at least 5.5 micrograms per sample. Naive CD45RAhigh/CD27high T cell percentages were measured by flow cytometry on a PBMC aliquot from every donor. Libraries were built with 5' RACE. Sequenced using an Illumina HiSeq 2500. A second PCR of roughly 7 to 12 cycles was performed with a sample-barcoded 5' primer and a J-beta primer mix. Each TCR beta cDNA molecule received a unique molecular identifier from a template-switch 5' adaptor carrying 12 random nucleotides. Each sample yielded at least 2.5 million CDR3-containing paired-end reads. The Mint cDNA synthesis kit, primed by a TRBC-specific oligonucleotide, was used to synthesize first-strand cDNA from all RNA. Following uracil-DNA glycosylase treatment, all cDNA underwent a first 18-cycle PCR with the universal primers M1SS and BC2_uni_R. Per the authors' processing: Each sample was normalized by randomly selecting 1 million high-quality reads, each carrying a distinct molecular identifier. Reads sharing molecular identifiers were discarded rather than binned into consensus sequences. MiTCR, with a Q25 quality threshold and the strictest error-elimination algorithm, was used for CDR3 identification, clonotype clustering and error correction. Lower-bound total TCR beta diversity was estimated with a nonparametric unseen species model using Euler transformation. TCRdb took the public reads, trimmed them with fastp at Q25, ran MiXCR for clone calling and kept in-frame beta chains. Rows matching on CDR3 protein sequence are summarized as one entry with the most common DNA and genes. The V and J calls follow TCRdb's processing rather than the paper's. Here the sample has some 1.5 million distinct CDR3 sequences; approximately 42% occur a single time. The ten largest clones represent under 5% of the sample.

V lost 6 bases and J lost 3 bases, and the count of bases not matched to a germline gene is 11. From a lookup of the germline V gene (reference sequence), CDR1 and CDR2 are DFQATT and SNEGSKA. The CDR3, cysteine through phenylalanine, is 15 amino acids long. The CDR3 DNA has 45 bases and is translated from base 1. The specimen sequenced was blood. The TCR originated in a woman aged 18-30 years in good health. The chain joins TRBV20-1 to TRBJ2-3, and TRBD2 aligns with 8 junction nucleotides. The bases are TGCAGTGCCTCGAGGCGGGAGGTGGGAACAGATACGCAGTATTTT. Its protein product is CSASRREVGTDTQYF.